This paragraph reports one TCR beta chain. Its antigen remains unidentified. The record has no base qualities; no much larger clone is one base away. TCRbeta CDR3 regions were amplified from genomic DNA by means of the immunoSEQ Assay, a bias-controlled multiplex PCR. Per the original workflow: The number of nucleated cells in each sample was estimated from the amplification of reference gene primers within the assay. To quantify the absolute abundance of each unique TCRbeta CDR3 rearrangement, sequence reads were collapsed and filtered. For each sample, productive Simpson clonality was calculated by taking the square root of Simpson's diversity index across productive rearrangements. Drawn from immuneACCESS, this table holds only the in-frame rearrangements with V and J called that TCRdb kept. Clones are partly lost; checked studies trace under half to an unresolved V gene and leave the rest unexplained. The V and J calls and the clone size are those of that table, but D and trimming were determined from the DNA. The sample yields 85,000 to 90,000 clones; approximately 79% were counted once. 11% of the sample is in the top ten clones.

Collaborating institutions collected whole blood in K2EDTA tubes following their own protocols. For TCRbeta analysis, collaborators shipped samples as frozen whole blood, isolated PBMCs, or DNA extracted from either of those sample types. This sample is part of a study of blood T cell repertoires in COVID-19 (dated by TCRdb to about 2020). Regarding the complete study: Samples covering the acute and convalescent phases of COVID-19 were provided by collaborators in the United States, Italy and Spain. The prospective study material was composed of cDNA or gDNA derived from T cells, B-cell-depleted T cells, or PBMCs. Subjects who had been exposed to COVID-19, were actively infected with it, or had recovered from it provided the deeply sampled blood TCRbeta repertoires that made up the dataset. The repertoires were released in a freely available public database meant as a resource for research on the immune response to SARS-CoV-2. The samples were drawn from the first 160 participants of the ongoing ImmuneRACE study and from some 1,300 subjects provided by 6 global collaborators. A de-identified subject ID, COVID-19 status, age in years and sex were almost always included in the sample metadata. Where available, HLA class I and class II types were obtained from metadata supplied by the sample provider rather than from assay-based typing.

Results and caveats for the whole study, not just this receptor: The quantity of clinical and demographic metadata differed by source and by participant and was supplied without curation.

This receptor was taken from a man in his 70s with acute or convalescent COVID-19. Specimen: peripheral blood.

CDR3 reads: CASRRRGANTGELFF. The DNA sequence is as follows: TGTGCCAGCCGGCGGCGGGGGGCCAACACCGGGGAGCTGTTTTTT. The rearrangement combines TRBV19 with TRBJ2-2; the central 8 bases match TRBD2. In the germline V gene (reference sequence), CDR1 corresponds to LNHDA and CDR2 to SQIVND. V ends up 9 bases short and J 2 bases short, with an unmatched junction base count of 8. Counted from cysteine to phenylalanine, this CDR3 has 15 amino acids. The read is trimmed to its CDR3 DNA, 45 bases read in frame from base 1.